This paragraph covers one T cell receptor (beta chain) sequence. Just one base apart from a much larger clone, this may be a read error. Per the germline V gene, CDR1 is LGHDT and CDR2 is YNNKEL (reference sequence). The CDR3 spans 13 residues. The data were taken from a study of glioma-infiltrating T cells. Amplification of TCR alpha and beta CDR3 regions from RNA used iRepertoire nested multiplex PCR. Input was about 95-400 ng of tissue mRNA or PBMC total RNA. TCRdb reanalysed the multiplex PCR reads using MiXCR and keeps one entry per CDR3 protein. The profile covers around 100,000 distinct CDR3 sequences, with approximately 28% appearing a single time and 40% to 45% taken by the ten largest.

The chain links TRBV3-1 to TRBJ2-5; a weak D match, TRBD2 (6 bases). This sequence was found in a human donor with low-grade glioma or glioblastoma, undergoing nonglioma brain surgery, or in good health (not recorded which). Sample: glioma tissue, nonneoplastic brain tissue, or PBMCs (not recorded which). This CDR3 is CTLGTPGGETQYF. The DNA of the CDR3 is TGTACCTTAGGGACGCCCGGGGGAGAGACCCAGTACTTC.